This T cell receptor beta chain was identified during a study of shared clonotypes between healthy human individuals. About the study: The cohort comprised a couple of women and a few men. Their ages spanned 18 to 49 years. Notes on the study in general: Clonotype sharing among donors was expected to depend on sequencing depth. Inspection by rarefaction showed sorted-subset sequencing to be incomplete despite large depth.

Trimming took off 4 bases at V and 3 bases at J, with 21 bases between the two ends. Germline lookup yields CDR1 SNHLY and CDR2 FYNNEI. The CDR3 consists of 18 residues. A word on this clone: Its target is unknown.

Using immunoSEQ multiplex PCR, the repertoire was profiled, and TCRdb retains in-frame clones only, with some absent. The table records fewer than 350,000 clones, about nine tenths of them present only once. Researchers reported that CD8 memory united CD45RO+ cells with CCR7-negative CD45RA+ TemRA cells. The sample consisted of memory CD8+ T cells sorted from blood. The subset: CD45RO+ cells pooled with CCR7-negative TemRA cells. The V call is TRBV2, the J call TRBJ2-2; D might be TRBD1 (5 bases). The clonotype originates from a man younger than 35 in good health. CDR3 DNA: TGTGCCAGCAGTGGGCCCCGGACACTGGCCTTTCACACCGGGGAGCTGTTTTTT. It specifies CASSGPRTLAFHTGELFF.